This T cell receptor beta chain was identified during a study of blood T cell repertoires in COVID-19. About the study: The analysed material was cDNA or gDNA that came from T cells, B-cell-depleted T cells, or PBMCs.

Sequenced by immunoSEQ multiplex PCR; TCRdb stores in-frame clones only, minus some. The sample includes hundreds of thousands of clones, around 90% of them seen just once. Ages ranged from about 18 to 89 years, with residence in about two dozen US areas. Cohort placement rested on clinical history that participants reported themselves. Either two negative PCRs, clearance, or symptom resolution qualified Cohort 3 donors as recovered. Germline-derived CDR1 and CDR2 are SGHTA and FQGNSA. The CDR3 contains 16 residues. V lost 3 bases and J lost 0; bases outside the gene matches: 5. The sample was PBMCs or T cells enriched from blood (not recorded which). This clonotype was obtained from a man aged 55-75 years who had recovered from COVID-19. The chain employs TRBV7-2 and TRBJ2-1, with 7 bases aligning to TRBD1. The CDR3 loop is CASSFYRGSSYNEQFF. For the CDR3, the DNA is TGTGCCAGCAGCTTCTACAGGGGTAGCTCCTACAATGAGCAGTTCTTC. The whole variable domain, filled in from reference TRBV7-2 and TRBJ2-1, reads GAGVSQSPSNKVTEKGKDVELRCDPISGHTALYWYRQSLGQGLEFLIYFQGNSAPDKSGLPSDRFSAERTGGSVSTLTIQRTQQEDSAVYLCASSFYRGSSYNEQFFGPGTRLTVL.